Listed below are T cell receptor beta chains from one sample, sequenced in a study of blood T cells in healthy people across ages. TCRdb re-called the 5' RACE reads through MiXCR, storing one row per CDR3 protein. Of roughly 800,000 distinct CDR3 sequences in the sample, roughly 60% were seen once. Material: blood. All receptors derive from a man aged 25-45 years in good health. Each CDR3 is given with its conserved first and last residue. Each record gives: CDR3 DNA, CDR3 protein, clone size, J gene, D gene, V gene. A D gene is named only where the DNA matches it firmly. A clone size is listed for some rows: how often the clone was seen (once, few, many), or a class if it is expanded.

TGCGCCAGCAGCCAAACAGGGGTAACTAATGAAAAACTGTTTTTT CASSQTGVTNEKLFF - TRBJ1-4 TRBD1 TRBV4-3
TGTGCCAGCATATCGGGGGGTAAGCAGTTCTTC CASISGGKQFF - TRBJ2-1 TRBD2 TRBV12-3/TRBV12-4
TGCAGCGTTGCACGGACCGGGGAGCTGTTTTTT CSVARTGELFF - TRBJ2-2 - TRBV29-1
TGTGCCAGCAGCTTAGGCGACAGGGTTGTCGTCGAGCAGTACTTC CASSLGDRVVVEQYF - TRBJ2-7 TRBD1 TRBV7-2
TGCAGTGCTCAGACTAGTCCTACCCTCAATGAGCAGTACTTC CSAQTSPTLNEQYF - TRBJ2-7 - TRBV20-1
TGTGCCAGCAGCTTCCTTGCGGGACTCCGCACTCGCTCCTACAATGAGCAGTTCTTC CASSFLAGLRTRSYNEQFF - TRBJ2-1 - TRBV7-2
TGTGCCAGCAGTTCGTGGATAATTACAGGGGGGAACACCGGGGAGCTGTTTTTT CASSSWIITGGNTGELFF - TRBJ2-2 TRBD1 TRBV28
TGCAGTGCTAGAGATCCGGGACAGGGGTATCGGTTTGGGGCCAACGTCCTGACTTTC CSARDPGQGYRFGANVLTF - TRBJ2-6 TRBD1 TRBV20-1
TGTGCCAGCAGCGACGGGCAGGGAAACTATGGCTACACCTTC CASSDGQGNYGYTF - TRBJ1-2 - TRBV13
TGTGCCAGCAACCCTGGACCGAACAAAAACATTCAGTACTTC CASNPGPNKNIQYF - TRBJ2-4 - TRBV6-2/TRBV6-3
TGTGCCAGCAGTTACTGGCGCACAGATACGCAGTATTTT CASSYWRTDTQYF - TRBJ2-3 - TRBV6-5
TGCAGTGCTAGAGATCCGACAGGGGCCTACGAGCAGTACTTC CSARDPTGAYEQYF - TRBJ2-7 TRBD1 TRBV20-1
TGCAGTGCTAGTTTTCTGTCGGAGCAGTTCTTC CSASFLSEQFF - TRBJ2-1 - TRBV20-1
TGTGCCAGCAGGCAGGACAGGCAAGGTTCACCCCTCCACTTT CASRQDRQGSPLHF many TRBJ1-6 TRBD1 TRBV7-9
TGTGCCAGCAGCCTTGATGGCAATCAGCCCCAGCATTTT CASSLDGNQPQHF - TRBJ1-5 - TRBV7-9
TGTGCTATCAGTGAATTCGGGTCCTACCTCTATGGCTACACCTTC CAISEFGSYLYGYTF - TRBJ1-2 - TRBV10-3
TGTGCCAGACCCGGAGGGACAGGGTTAAAGGGCTACACCTTC CARPGGTGLKGYTF - TRBJ1-2 - TRBV21-1
TGTGCCAGCAGCTCCACATGGGGACTATACAATGAGCAGTTCTTC CASSSTWGLYNEQFF many TRBJ2-1 TRBD2 TRBV7-2
TGCAGTGCTAGAGACATCACAGGGTTGGTAGACGAGCAGTACTTC CSARDITGLVDEQYF - TRBJ2-7 - TRBV20-1
TGCAGTGCTAGGCCCTTGGACAGCTACGAGCAGTACTTC CSARPLDSYEQYF few TRBJ2-7 - TRBV20-1
TGTGCCAGCAGTCTTAGCGGGGACCCGTACAATGAGCAGTTCTTC CASSLSGDPYNEQFF - TRBJ2-1 TRBD2 TRBV6-4
TGCAGTGCTATTGATGTAGCGGGGAGGCGGAGGCAGTACTTC CSAIDVAGRRRQYF once TRBJ2-4 TRBD2 TRBV20-1
TGTGCCAGCAGCTCTTACAGGGGGTTTGATACGCAGTATTTT CASSSYRGFDTQYF - TRBJ2-3 TRBD1 TRBV7-2
TGTGCCAGCAGAGGGACAGGGTCCCTAAGAGAGACCCAGTACTTC CASRGTGSLRETQYF once TRBJ2-5 TRBD1 TRBV28
TGTGCCAGCAGCCCTCAGGGGGGTTTGTTCTACGAGCAGTACTTC CASSPQGGLFYEQYF - TRBJ2-7 - TRBV3-1
TGTGCCTGGAGTGCCCAATCGACAGAAAGCTATGGCTACACCTTC CAWSAQSTESYGYTF many TRBJ1-2 - TRBV30
TGTGCCAGCAGCCCTTCTGACACGTACTGGTATGGCTACACCTTC CASSPSDTYWYGYTF few TRBJ1-2 - TRBV13
TGCAGCGTTGGTTTGGGGCTAACTAGAGGTGAGCAGTTCTTC CSVGLGLTRGEQFF - TRBJ2-1 - TRBV29-1
TGTGCCATCAGTGATTTTGAGTACGAGCAGTACTTC CAISDFEYEQYF - TRBJ2-7 - TRBV10-3
TGCGCCAGCAGCCATAAGACAGGCGGTTCCCACGGGCCCCCGGGTGAGCAGTTCTTC CASSHKTGGSHGPPGEQFF - TRBJ2-1 - TRBV4-1
TGTGCCAGCAGCTTGGGACAGGGGGGTTACGAGCAGTACTTC CASSLGQGGYEQYF many TRBJ2-7 TRBD1 TRBV7-2
TGCGCCAGCAGCCAAGTATTACGAAGGGACACCGGGGAGCTGTTTTTT CASSQVLRRDTGELFF - TRBJ2-2 - TRBV4-1
TGTGCCATGACAGCGGAACTCTACAATGAGCAGTTCTTC CAMTAELYNEQFF - TRBJ2-1 - TRBV10-3
TGTGCCAGCACCTCCTCAGGGGGTATGACCTACGAGCAGTACTTC CASTSSGGMTYEQYF - TRBJ2-7 TRBD1 TRBV27
TGTGCCTCGGGTAGGGGGCTCACAGATACGCAGTATTTT CASGRGLTDTQYF - TRBJ2-3 TRBD1 TRBV12-3/TRBV12-4
TGCAGTGCTAGGGGATCGATCGGGGGAAGCTCCTACAATGAGCAGTTCTTC CSARGSIGGSSYNEQFF - TRBJ2-1 - TRBV20-1
TGTGCCAGCGGACGGAACACTGAAGTTTTCTTT CASGRNTEVFF once TRBJ1-1 - TRBV27
TGTGCCAGCAGAGAGGGGCGGGAGACCCAGTACTTC CASREGRETQYF - TRBJ2-5 - TRBV2
TGTGCCAGCAGCCCAGGGGCAGCCCTAGCCTACAATGAGCAGTACTTC CASSPGAALAYNEQYF - TRBJ2-7 - TRBV9
TGTGCCAGCAGCGACAGGGGCTCACCCCTCCACTTT CASSDRGSPLHF - TRBJ1-6 TRBD1 TRBV7-9
TGTGCCAGCAGTGAACCCAACCGGGGATCGTTGGAGACCCAGTACTTC CASSEPNRGSLETQYF - TRBJ2-5 - TRBV25-1
TGTGCCAGCCATCCGGGACAGGGAGCCACTGAAGCTTTCTTT CASHPGQGATEAFF - TRBJ1-1 TRBD1 TRBV2